This T cell receptor beta chain comes out of a study of Ad26.COV2.S vaccination and SARS-CoV-2 variants. Study overall: Sample donor was a member of the COV1001 Ad26.COV2.S trial arm. Once or twice, 56 days apart, Ad26.COV2.S was delivered intramuscularly.

On this clone: Antigen: not known.

TCRdb's copy holds only in-frame clones and misses some; the assay was immunoSEQ multiplex PCR. The sample yields 200,000 to 250,000 clones, approximately 87% seen once. The CDR3 totals 16 residues. Germline V gene sequence: CDR1 SEHNR, CDR2 FQNEAQ (reference sequence). V was shortened by 5 bases and J by 0 bases, with 14 bases between the two germline ends. Treatment specified: roughly 19 received Ad26.COV2.S at low or high dose, single or two shots; 5 received placebo; per-sample allocation not given. Collection of samples fell on day 63 after the first vaccine or placebo injection. Study-wide points: It was reported that spike-specific CD8+ and CD4+ T cell responses were substantially broad after vaccination.

The chain employs TRBV7-9 and TRBJ1-3, with unresolved D. The receptor comes from a person between 18 and 65 years old who received the Ad26.COV2.S COVID-19 vaccine or a placebo. The sequenced sample was peripheral blood, obtained in a trial of Ad26.COV2.S vaccine versus placebo. As DNA, the CDR3 is TGTGCCAGCAGCCCCCGGAAATACAGCTCTGGAAACACCATATATTTT. This sequence encodes CASSPRKYSSGNTIYF.